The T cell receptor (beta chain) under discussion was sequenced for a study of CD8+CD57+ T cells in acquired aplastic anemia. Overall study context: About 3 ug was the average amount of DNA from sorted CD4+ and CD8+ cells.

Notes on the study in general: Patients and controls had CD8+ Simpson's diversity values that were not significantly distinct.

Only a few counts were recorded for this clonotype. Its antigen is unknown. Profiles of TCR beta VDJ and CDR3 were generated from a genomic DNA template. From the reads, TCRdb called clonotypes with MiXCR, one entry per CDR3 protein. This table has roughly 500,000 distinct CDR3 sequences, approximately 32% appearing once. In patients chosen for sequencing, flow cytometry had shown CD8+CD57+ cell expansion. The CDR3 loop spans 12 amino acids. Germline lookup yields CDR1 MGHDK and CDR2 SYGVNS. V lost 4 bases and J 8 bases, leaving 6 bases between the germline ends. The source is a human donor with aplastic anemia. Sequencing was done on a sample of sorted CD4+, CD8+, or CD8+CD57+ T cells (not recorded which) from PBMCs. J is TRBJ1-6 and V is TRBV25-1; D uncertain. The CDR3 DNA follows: TGTGCCAGCAGTGGACCACATTCACCCCTCCACTTT. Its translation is CASSGPHSPLHF.